A selection of T cell receptor beta chains follows, all from one sample in a study of cytomegalovirus exposure and HLA in healthy donors. TCRdb keeps only in-frame clones here, not all; method: immunoSEQ multiplex PCR. The table has 85,000 to 130,000 clones, 65% to 80% seen once; the top ten hold over 3.5%. Sequencing used PBMCs. These TCRs come from a woman aged 50 to 60 in good health and CMV-seropositive. Each CDR3 is given with its conserved first and last residue. Fields, in order: V gene, D gene, clone size, J gene, CDR3 protein, CDR3 DNA. A D gene is named only where the DNA matches it firmly. A row's size may be missing; if present it is once, few, many or a size class.

TRBV9	TRBD2	.	TRBJ2-7	CASSVGGSGDTYEQYF	TGTGCCAGCAGCGTAGGGGGTAGCGGGGATACCTACGAGCAGTACTTC
TRBV19	TRBD1	few	TRBJ1-1	CASSMAGGKNTEAFF	TGTGCCAGTAGTATGGCAGGGGGCAAGAACACTGAAGCTTTCTTT
TRBV4-1	TRBD1	few	TRBJ1-1	CASSYRGTNTEAFF	TGCGCCAGCTCTTACAGGGGGACGAACACTGAAGCTTTCTTT
TRBV29-1	.	.	TRBJ2-1	CSVGSWGLDDEQFF	TGCAGCGTTGGGAGTTGGGGCTTAGACGATGAGCAGTTCTTC
TRBV5-1	.	.	TRBJ1-1	CASSLTRDTEAFF	TGCGCCAGCAGCTTGACACGGGACACTGAAGCTTTCTTT
TRBV4-1	.	.	TRBJ2-7	CASSHLPGGPHYEQYF	TGCGCCAGCAGCCACCTACCAGGAGGTCCCCACTACGAGCAGTACTTC
TRBV4-2	.	.	TRBJ1-6	CASSQDNGANSPLHF	TGTGCCAGCAGCCAAGACAATGGGGCTAATTCACCCCTCCACTTT
TRBV5-1	TRBD1	few	TRBJ1-1	CASSRDRDTEAFF	TGCGCCAGCAGCCGGGACAGGGACACTGAAGCTTTCTTT
TRBV9	TRBD2	.	TRBJ2-7	CASSTRGGLRNEQYF	TGTGCCAGCAGTACCCGTGGGGGACTAAGGAACGAGCAGTACTTC
TRBV10-3	.	.	TRBJ1-5	CAISESSSRQPQHF	TGTGCCATCAGTGAGTCTTCCTCACGGCAGCCCCAGCATTTT
TRBV7-9	.	.	TRBJ2-7	CASSLVQSSYEQYF	TGTGCCAGCAGCTTAGTACAGAGCTCCTACGAGCAGTACTTC
TRBV7-8	TRBD2	.	TRBJ2-1	CASSLRREGYNEQFF	TGTGCCAGCAGCTTGCGGCGGGAGGGGTACAATGAGCAGTTCTTC
TRBV5-1	.	.	TRBJ2-7	CASSLDGSYEQYF	TGCGCCAGCAGCTTGGACGGCTCCTACGAGCAGTACTTC
TRBV7-6	.	.	TRBJ2-3	CASSPSFGLDTQYF	TGTGCCAGCAGCCCAAGCTTTGGACTCGATACGCAGTATTTT
TRBV5-6	.	.	TRBJ1-6	CASSLTGLSSYNSPLHF	TGTGCCAGCAGCCTGACAGGTCTCAGCTCCTATAATTCACCCCTCCACTTT
TRBV11-2	TRBD1	.	TRBJ1-4	CASSLVGTELEKLFF	TGTGCCAGCAGCTTAGTAGGGACAGAACTGGAAAAACTGTTTTTT
TRBV5-4	.	.	TRBJ1-1	CASSLEQSNTEAFF	TGTGCCAGCAGCTTGGAACAGTCAAACACTGAAGCTTTCTTT
TRBV5-1	TRBD1	.	TRBJ2-3	CASSLRTGTFSTDTQYF	TGCGCCAGCAGCTTGCGGACAGGGACCTTCAGCACAGATACGCAGTATTTT
TRBV11-2	TRBD2	.	TRBJ2-1	CASSLDNLAGGTSYNEQFF	TGTGCCAGCAGCTTAGATAACCTAGCGGGAGGCACCTCCTACAATGAGCAGTTCTTC
TRBV25-1	TRBD1	.	TRBJ1-1	CASRRAGGWDTEAFF	TGTGCCAGCAGGAGGGCAGGGGGCTGGGACACTGAAGCTTTCTTT
TRBV5-4	TRBD1	once	TRBJ1-6	CASSSYRGNSPLHF	TGTGCCAGCAGCTCTTACAGGGGTAATTCACCCCTCCACTTT
TRBV14	.	few	TRBJ1-1	CASSHESGGISTEAFF	TGTGCCAGCAGCCACGAGTCGGGAGGCATCAGCACTGAAGCTTTCTTT
TRBV5-6	.	few	TRBJ2-6	CASSLSGFALTF	TGTGCCAGCAGCTTGTCAGGGTTCGCCCTGACTTTC
TRBV29-1	.	.	TRBJ2-1	CSVGGLEPLSSYNEQFF	TGCAGCGTTGGGGGCCTCGAACCACTCAGCTCCTACAATGAGCAGTTCTTC
TRBV6-5	TRBD1	.	TRBJ2-2	CASSRDRHTGELFF	TGTGCCAGCAGCCGGGACAGACACACCGGGGAGCTGTTTTTT
TRBV15	.	.	TRBJ2-7	CATSRGKGQYEQYF	TGTGCCACCAGCAGAGGAAAGGGGCAATACGAGCAGTACTTC
TRBV2	.	.	TRBJ1-1	CASSEVAGRVTEAFF	TGTGCCAGCAGTGAAGTCGCAGGGAGGGTCACTGAAGCTTTCTTT
TRBV30	TRBD1	.	TRBJ1-2	CAWSGGQEGYTF	TGTGCCTGGAGTGGGGGACAGGAGGGCTACACCTTC
TRBV6-5	.	.	TRBJ1-1	CASSYEGSPNTEAFF	TGTGCCAGCAGTTATGAGGGCTCTCCGAACACTGAAGCTTTCTTT
TRBV18	TRBD1	.	TRBJ1-3	CASSPQTGQLGTIYF	TGTGCCAGCTCACCCCAGACAGGGCAACTCGGAACCATATATTTT
TRBV10-3	TRBD1	few	TRBJ1-1	CAITRDRETEAFF	TGTGCCATCACCAGGGACAGGGAAACTGAAGCTTTCTTT
TRBV10-1	TRBD1	.	TRBJ2-1	CASTTRQGVNEQFF	TGCGCCAGCACCACCCGGCAGGGGGTCAATGAGCAGTTCTTC
TRBV4-1	TRBD2	.	TRBJ2-1	CASSQVGSGRAPYNEQFF	TGCGCCAGCAGCCAAGTCGGGAGCGGGAGGGCCCCGTACAATGAGCAGTTCTTC
TRBV7-3	TRBD2	once	TRBJ2-1	CASSLGLAGVSSYNEQFF	TGTGCCAGCAGCTTAGGGTTAGCGGGTGTAAGCTCCTACAATGAGCAGTTCTTC
TRBV5-4	.	few	TRBJ1-2	CASSPRDSRYGYTF	TGTGCCAGCAGCCCCCGGGACTCACGCTATGGCTACACCTTC
TRBV18	TRBD1	.	TRBJ2-3	CASSPKLLTGGTDTQYF	TGTGCCAGCTCACCAAAACTCTTGACAGGGGGCACAGATACGCAGTATTTT
TRBV19	.	.	TRBJ2-7	CASSIAVSSYEQYF	TGTGCCAGTAGTATAGCGGTAAGCTCCTACGAGCAGTACTTC
TRBV4-1	.	.	TRBJ1-2	CASSQDLGGAGGYTF	TGCGCCAGCAGCCAAGATTTGGGGGGGGCGGGTGGCTACACCTTC
TRBV11-1	.	.	TRBJ2-7	CASSPGGLYEQYF	TGTGCCAGCAGCCCCGGAGGACTTTACGAGCAGTACTTC
TRBV6-5	.	few	TRBJ1-1	CASSYQGRMNTEAFF	TGTGCCAGCAGTTACCAGGGCAGAATGAACACTGAAGCTTTCTTT
TRBV6-1	TRBD2	once	TRBJ2-2	CASTSPAGDAGELFF	TGTGCCAGCACCTCGCCAGCGGGAGACGCCGGGGAGCTGTTTTTT
TRBV5-1	TRBD2	.	TRBJ2-7	CASNPSPLAGDYEQYF	TGCGCCAGCAACCCGAGTCCCCTAGCGGGAGATTACGAGCAGTACTTC
TRBV5-6	TRBD2	.	TRBJ2-7	CASSTQTSGSPYEQYF	TGTGCCAGCAGCACTCAAACTAGCGGGAGCCCCTACGAGCAGTACTTC
TRBV7-2	.	few	TRBJ1-6	CASSLVNSPLHF	TGTGCCAGCAGCTTAGTAAATTCACCCCTCCACTTT
TRBV9	TRBD2	.	TRBJ2-3	CASSVGGSGSADTQYF	TGTGCCAGCAGCGTAGGGGGTAGCGGGAGTGCAGATACGCAGTATTTT
TRBV10-2	.	few	TRBJ2-7	CASRDNSIYEQYF	TGCGCCAGCAGGGACAATTCGATCTACGAGCAGTACTTC
TRBV10-1	.	.	TRBJ2-5	CASSTGSQETQYF	TGCGCCAGCAGTACGGGTAGCCAAGAGACCCAGTACTTC
TRBV5-5	TRBD1	.	TRBJ2-7	CASNTGALYHGLSYEQYF	TGTGCCAGCAACACAGGGGCCCTTTACCATGGGCTATCCTACGAGCAGTACTTC
TRBV6-5	.	.	TRBJ2-1	CAGSSDYHEQFF	TGTGCCGGCAGTTCGGACTACCATGAGCAGTTCTTC
TRBV29-1	.	.	TRBJ1-1	CSGGEGGWSNTEAFF	TGCAGCGGGGGGGAGGGCGGCTGGTCAAACACTGAAGCTTTCTTT
TRBV5-1	TRBD1	.	TRBJ1-2	CASSEVTGGYGYTF	TGCGCCAGCAGCGAAGTGACAGGGGGCTATGGCTACACCTTC
TRBV2	TRBD2	.	TRBJ2-3	CASRGLAGVRADTQYF	TGTGCCAGCAGAGGACTAGCGGGAGTGAGGGCAGATACGCAGTATTTT
TRBV4-1	.	.	TRBJ2-4	CASSQGPGTVIVAKNIQYF	TGCGCCAGCAGCCAAGGCCCCGGCACAGTTATTGTAGCCAAAAACATTCAGTACTTC
TRBV6-5	.	.	TRBJ2-3	CASSYRDTDTQYF	TGTGCCAGCAGTTATCGGGACACAGATACGCAGTATTTT
TRBV2	.	.	TRBJ2-1	CASSERTGATSYNEQFF	TGTGCCAGCAGTGAAAGGACGGGAGCAACCTCCTACAATGAGCAGTTCTTC
TRBV19	.	.	TRBJ1-2	CASTPSRGSSYGYTF	TGTGCCAGTACCCCTTCACGCGGAAGCTCGTATGGCTACACCTTC
TRBV5-8	TRBD2	.	TRBJ2-3	CASSSGLAGTTDTQYF	TGTGCCAGCAGCTCCGGACTAGCGGGGACCACAGATACGCAGTATTTT
TRBV7-8	.	.	TRBJ1-5	CASSSDSYQPQHF	TGTGCCAGCAGCTCGGACAGTTATCAGCCCCAGCATTTT
TRBV7-6	.	.	TRBJ2-7	CASSLGWTAYEQYF	TGTGCCAGCAGCTTAGGGTGGACAGCCTACGAGCAGTACTTC